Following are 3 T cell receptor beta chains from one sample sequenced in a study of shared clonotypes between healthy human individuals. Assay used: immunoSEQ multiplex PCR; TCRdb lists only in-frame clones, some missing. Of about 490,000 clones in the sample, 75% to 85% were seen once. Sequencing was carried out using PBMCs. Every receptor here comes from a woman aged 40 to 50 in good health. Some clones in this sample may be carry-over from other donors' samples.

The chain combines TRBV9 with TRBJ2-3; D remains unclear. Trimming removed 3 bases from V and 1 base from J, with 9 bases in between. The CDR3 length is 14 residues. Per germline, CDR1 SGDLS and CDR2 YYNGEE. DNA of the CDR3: TGTGCCAGCAGCGCCCAAAGGGGCACAGATACGCAGTATTTT. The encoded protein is CASSAQRGTDTQYF.

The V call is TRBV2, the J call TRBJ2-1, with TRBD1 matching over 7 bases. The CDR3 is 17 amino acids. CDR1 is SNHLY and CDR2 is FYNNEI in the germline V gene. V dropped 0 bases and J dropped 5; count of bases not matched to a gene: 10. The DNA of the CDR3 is TGTGCCAGCAGTGAAGCCCAGACAGGGTCTCTCCACAATGAGCAGTTCTTC. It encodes CASSEAQTGSLHNEQFF.

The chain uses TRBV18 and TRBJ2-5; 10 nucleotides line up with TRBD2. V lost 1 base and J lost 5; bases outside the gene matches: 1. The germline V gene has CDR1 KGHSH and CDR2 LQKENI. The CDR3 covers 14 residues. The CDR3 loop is CASSPQREGETQYF. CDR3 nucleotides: TGTGCCAGCTCACCACAGCGGGAGGGGGAGACCCAGTACTTC.